This TCR beta chain was recovered during a study of neurological immune-mediated disorders. Findings and limits, study-wide: The greatest TCR clonal expansion occurred in HTLV-1-associated myelopathy and the least in multiple sclerosis, which fell below healthy controls.

Time point denoted: technical triplicate 1. PBMCs stored at -80 C, numbering 2 million, were the origin of the unsorted libraries. This clonotype was counted ten times or more. Antigen specificity is unknown. The CDR3 length is 17 residues. Trimming removed 7 bases from V and 4 bases from J; junction bases left unmatched: 8. The germline gives CDR1 MDHEN, CDR2 SYDVKM. cDNA was made by 5'RACE with 10-nucleotide random UMIs. Every sequencing run generated over 180 million TCR-beta sequences from 15-18 subjects. From the 5' RACE reads, TCRdb called clonotypes with MiXCR, one entry per CDR3 protein. This sample has 30,000 to 40,000 distinct CDR3 sequences, with over 8.5% found just once.

Sequencing was done on a sample of PBMCs. The TCR comes from a man aged 55 to 70 with HTLV-1-associated myelopathy (HAM/TSP). The J gene is TRBJ2-2, the V gene TRBV28; 14 positions match TRBD2. The CDR3 here is CASTLGLAGVGTGELFF. In nucleotides, the CDR3 is TGTGCCAGCACCCTGGGACTAGCGGGAGTCGGCACCGGGGAGCTGTTTTTT.